This TCR beta chain stems from a study of control samples from healthy donors and cancer patients. The sample holds a few counts of this clone. Different DNA sequences within this sample yield the same CDR3. This CDR3 region has 14 residues. The germline V gene encodes CDR1 SGDLS and CDR2 YYNGEE. The V and J ends lost 0 bases and 0 bases respectively, with 6 bases between them. The table came from immunoSEQ multiplex PCR; TCRdb's copy has only in-frame clones and leaves some out. In the table there are about 160,000 clones, around 94% of which are singletons. Specimen: PBMCs. This TCR derives from a man aged 55 to 69 with colorectal cancer. The chain employs TRBV9 and TRBJ1-1; no reliable D call. This chain's CDR3 is CASSVGQMNTEAFF. DNA of the CDR3: TGTGCCAGCAGCGTAGGCCAGATGAACACTGAAGCTTTCTTT.